These 26 T cell receptor beta chains originate from one sample sequenced in a study of regulatory T cells in long-lasting Graves disease. Time point in this sample: persistent/refractory GD, antithyroid drugs over 5 years with positive TRAb. Following extraction of RNA from PBMCs, that RNA was used to make the TCR library. Building of the TCR beta libraries involved iRepertoire HTBI primers and Arm-PCR of CDR3 regions. Each CDR3 protein gets one entry after TCRdb re-called the multiplex PCR reads with MiXCR. Among more than 650,000 distinct CDR3 sequences listed, approximately 31% were seen once. The starting material was peripheral blood mononuclear cells (PBMCs), obtained when the disease was refractory, from a patient treated with antithyroid drugs. These receptors came from a female donor with Graves disease.

This clonotype was counted a few times. The V and J genes are TRBV6-1 and TRBJ1-2; D uncertain. The CDR3 has 11 amino acids. Trimming left V 10 bases short and J 4 bases short, with 10 bases between. In germline, CDR1 is MNHNS, CDR2 SASEGT. The CDR3 here is CATTPRYGYTF. CDR3 coding DNA: TGTGCCACCACTCCCCGCTATGGCTACACCTTC.

V and J are TRBV30 and TRBJ1-5; D not resolved. Trimming took 4 bases from V and 2 from J, leaving 18 bases between them. Germline CDR1 reads GTSNPN; CDR2 reads SVGIG (reference sequence). The CDR3 spans 16 residues. The CDR3 protein is CAWTSALQPGNQPQHF. The DNA of the CDR3 is TGTGCCTGGACCAGTGCGTTGCAGCCCGGCAATCAGCCCCAGCATTTT.

The rearrangement links TRBV14 to TRBJ2-5; 12 bases are a match to TRBD1. The germline gives CDR1 SGHDN, CDR2 FVKESK. Trimming at V came to 5 bases and at J to 3 bases, leaving 4 bases not matched to a gene. The CDR3 has 15 amino acids. CDR3 protein: CASSAGTGGEETQYF. For the CDR3, the DNA is TGTGCCAGCAGCGCCGGGACAGGGGGCGAAGAGACCCAGTACTTC.

This clonotype occurred a few times. The J gene is TRBJ1-2, the V gene TRBV6-1, with TRBD1 identical over 7 bases. The V and J ends lost 5 bases and 6 bases, in that order; junction bases with no gene match: 15. The length of the CDR3 is 16 residues. Per the germline V gene, CDR1 is MNHNS and CDR2 is SASEGT. Here the CDR3 DNA reads TGTGCCAGCAGTACGCCGGGACAGAGGGAGGTGGATGGCTACACCTTC. Translated, it gives CASSTPGQREVDGYTF.

The V gene is TRBV20-1, the J gene TRBJ1-2; TRBD1 is a possible D gene (6 bases). The CDR3 length is 11 residues. V gave up 3 bases and J gave up 8 bases, with 10 bases separating them. The germline CDR1 and CDR2 sequences are DFQATT and SNEGSKA (reference sequence). CDR3 loop: CSASGGRGYTF. As DNA, the CDR3 is TGCAGTGCTAGTGGGGGCCGCGGCTACACCTTC.

CDR3: CASKSGGSETQYF. The CDR3, as DNA: TGCGCCAGCAAGTCGGGGGGCTCGGAGACCCAGTACTTC. V is TRBV5-1 and J is TRBJ2-5; D may be TRBD2 (7 bases). The length of the CDR3 is 13 residues. Between the trimmed V and J ends, which lost 6 bases and 5 bases, there was a span of 14 bases. The germline CDR1 and CDR2 sequences are SGHRS and YFSETQ.

With respect to this clonotype: An end of the junction differs from the germline gene, which may be a read error. The J gene is TRBJ2-7, the V gene TRBV12-3 or TRBV12-4; D not resolved. This CDR3 region has 11 residues. The CDR3 DNA reads as TGTGCCAGCTCGGTGGGGTACGCGCAGTACTTC. Translation gives CASSVGYAQYF.

This clonotype was observed many times. The chain is built from TRBV6-1 and TRBJ1-4, with D unresolved. This CDR3 has 14 amino acids. Germline V gives CDR1 MNHNS, CDR2 SASEGT. Between the trimmed V and J ends, which lost 0 bases and 5 bases, there was a span of 7 bases. CDR3 in DNA: TGTGCCAGCAGTGAAGCAGGGTGGAATGAAAAACTGTTTTTT. It codes for CASSEAGWNEKLFF.

The rearrangement joins TRBV2 to TRBJ2-3; TRBD2 matches 9 bases. Germline V lookup: CDR1 SNHLY, CDR2 FYNNEI. The CDR3 totals 15 residues. V lost 10 bases to trimming and J lost 2 bases; unmatched junction nucleotides: 10. CDR3 DNA: TGTGCCATCCTAGAAACTAGCGGGTTCACAGATACGCAGTATTTT. The encoded protein is CAILETSGFTDTQYF.

About this clonotype itself: This clone may be a read error of a much larger clone one base away. In DNA form, the CDR3 reads TGTGCCAGCAGTTCCCGGTTGGATACGCAGTATTTT. This gives the protein CASSSRLDTQYF. The genes are TRBV27 and TRBJ2-3, with no clear D. The CDR3 runs 12 residues. The V gene's germline CDR1 is MNHEY and CDR2 SMNVEV (reference sequence). Trimming took off 4 bases at V and 6 bases at J, with 8 bases between the two ends.

In its sample, this clonotype was seen many times. The chain joins TRBV28 to TRBJ1-1, with 8 nucleotides matching TRBD1. There are 15 residues in the CDR3. The V segment lost 8 bases and the J segment 1 base; nucleotides outside the gene matches: 9. CDR1 and CDR2 from the germline V gene are MDHEN and SYDVKM. The CDR3 coding sequence is TGTGCCAGCCTAAGCCTCGGGACAGGGAACACTGAAGCTTTCTTT. Translating gives CASLSLGTGNTEAFF.

A few counts support this clonotype. The CDR3 nucleotides are TGTGCCAGCAGTTACTCACCCCCGGACAGGGCGGGAGAGACCCAGTACTTC. Its translation: CASSYSPPDRAGETQYF. V usage is TRBV6-9 and J usage is TRBJ2-5; 8 positions agree with TRBD1. The ends lost 3 bases at V and 4 bases at J; junction bases unmatched: 13. This CDR3 region has 17 residues. Germline-derived CDR1 and CDR2 are MNHGY and SVAAGI.

This clonotype was counted ten times or more. The chain has TRBV18 and TRBJ1-5, with a weak D call TRBD1 (5 bases). V dropped 8 bases and J dropped 7 bases, with 15 bases sitting between them. The CDR3 consists of 13 residues. The germline CDR1 and CDR2 sequences are KGHSH and LQKENI. CDR3 region: CASSPSGNQPQHF. The CDR3 nucleotides are TGTGCCAGCAGTCCCTCAGGGAACCAGCCCCAGCATTTT.

This clonotype showed up many times. V is TRBV11-2 and J is TRBJ2-2, with D tentatively TRBD1 (5 bases). Germline V lookup: CDR1 SGHAT, CDR2 FQNNGV. CDR3 length: 13 residues. Trimming took 5 bases from V and 5 from J, leaving 9 bases between them. The CDR3 here is CASSPAGTGELFF. In DNA, the CDR3 is TGTGCCAGCAGCCCGGCAGGGACCGGGGAGCTGTTTTTT.

This clonotype has more than one count but fewer than ten. The chain links TRBV27 to TRBJ2-7, with D uncertain. The ends were cut back, 4 bases at V and 5 bases at J, with 15 bases in the middle. Germline CDR1 is MNHEY and CDR2 is SMNVEV (reference sequence). CDR3 length equals 14 residues. CDR3 bases: TGTGCCAGCAGTTCGGGCCCAGAGATCCACGAGCAGTACTTC. Its protein product is CASSSGPEIHEQYF.

The chain couples TRBV6-1 to TRBJ1-4; no definite D call. CDR1 and CDR2 from the germline V gene are MNHNS and SASEGT. V was pared by 5 bases and J by 8 bases, with 18 bases between. This CDR3 comprises 15 residues. CDR3 loop: CASSHPSQAGEKLFF. Here the CDR3 DNA reads TGTGCCAGCAGTCACCCCTCCCAGGCAGGCGAAAAACTGTTTTTT.

The V gene is TRBV20-1, the J gene TRBJ2-7; tentative D call: TRBD1 (6 bases). The ends were cut back, 0 bases at V and 3 bases at J, with 9 bases in the middle. The germline V gene encodes CDR1 DFQATT and CDR2 SNEGSKA (reference sequence). The CDR3 is 13 residues long. For the CDR3, the DNA is TGCAGTGCTAGAGATGTCAGGGGCTACGAGCAGTACTTC. This translates into CSARDVRGYEQYF.

This clonotype appeared many times. The chain couples TRBV12-3 or TRBV12-4 to TRBJ2-7, with D uncertain. Between the trimmed V and J ends, which lost 4 bases and 1 base, there was a span of 5 bases. This CDR3 comprises 12 residues. CDR3 nucleotides: TGTGCCAGCAGTTGGGTGTCCTACGAGCAGTACTTC. Its protein is CASSWVSYEQYF.

V and J are TRBV28 and TRBJ2-2, with D possibly TRBD1 on 6 matching bases. CDR3 length: 17 residues. Trimming removed 3 bases from V and 0 bases from J, with 14 bases in between. Per germline, CDR1 MDHEN and CDR2 SYDVKM. The CDR3 DNA reads as TGTGCCAGCAGTTTTGGGGGCGGTGGGGCGAACACCGGGGAGCTGTTTTTT. Protein sequence: CASSFGGGGANTGELFF.

This clonotype was found a few times. V usage is TRBV12-3 or TRBV12-4 and J usage is TRBJ1-5; TRBD1 aligns across 9 bases. The CDR3 extends over 17 amino acids. Trimming took 1 base from V and 5 from J; bases not matched to a gene: 9. The CDR3 nucleotides read TGTGCCAGCAGTTTAGTAGTCATGGGACAGGGCCATCAGCCCCAGCATTTT. Translating it yields CASSLVVMGQGHQPQHF.

The chain recombines TRBV15 with TRBJ2-5; a possible D gene is TRBD1 (6 bases). Trimming stripped 4 bases from V and 5 bases from J, with 14 bases between. CDR1 is LNHNV, CDR2 YYDKDF, per germline (reference sequence). The CDR3 is 14 residues long. DNA of the CDR3: TGTGCCACCAGCAAGTCACAGGGCTGGGAGACCCAGTACTTC. It translates to CATSKSQGWETQYF.

V is TRBV6-9 and J is TRBJ1-5; 7 bases align to TRBD1. In germline, CDR1 is MNHGY, CDR2 SVAAGI. The V segment lost 3 bases and the J segment 3 bases; nucleotides outside the gene matches: 11. This CDR3 comprises 17 residues. CDR3 protein: CASSYTRDSGSNQPQHF. For the CDR3, the DNA is TGTGCCAGCAGTTACACCCGGGACAGTGGGTCCAATCAGCCCCAGCATTTT.

The sample holds many counts of this clonotype. Here the CDR3 reads CASSSMSQSYGYTF. In DNA, the CDR3 is TGTGCCAGCAGTTCCATGTCACAGAGCTATGGCTACACCTTC. The V and J genes are TRBV2 and TRBJ1-2; D remains unclear. Trimming pared 5 bases from V and 4 bases from J, leaving 14 bases between. The germline CDR1 and CDR2 sequences are SNHLY and FYNNEI. The CDR3 runs to 14 residues.

The chain links TRBV20-1 to TRBJ1-2, with D possibly matching TRBD1 (5 bases). Germline V gives CDR1 DFQATT, CDR2 SNEGSKA (reference sequence). CDR3 length: 17 residues. V lost 2 bases, J lost 3 bases, and 22 bases lay in between. The CDR3 region is CSARTIRDGGLDYGYTF. As DNA, the CDR3 is TGCAGTGCTAGAACGATCCGGGACGGGGGACTAGACTATGGCTACACCTTC.

The rearrangement uses TRBV10-3 and TRBJ1-4, with D uncertain. Germline-derived CDR1 and CDR2 are ENHRY and SYGVKD. The CDR3 covers 15 residues. V dropped 3 bases and J dropped 1 base, with 9 bases sitting between them. CDR3 protein: CAISDEARTNEKLFF. CDR3 sequence (DNA): TGTGCCATCAGTGATGAGGCACGAACTAATGAAAAACTGTTTTTT.

The chain combines TRBV27 with TRBJ1-1; the D gene is possibly TRBD1 (6 bases). The CDR3 spans 14 residues. Trimming removed 1 base at V and 6 bases at J, with 12 bases between. Germline assignment: CDR1 MNHEY and CDR2 SMNVEV (reference sequence). CDR3 loop: CASSLFSGDAEAFF. Here the CDR3 DNA reads TGTGCCAGCAGTTTATTTTCAGGGGATGCTGAAGCTTTCTTT.